Below are 29 T cell receptor beta chains sequenced from a single sample in a study of blood T cells in healthy people across ages. A second PCR of 7 to 11 cycles used a sample-barcoded 5' primer and a J-beta primer mix. MiXCR, run by TCRdb on the 5' RACE reads, gives a single entry per CDR3 protein. The sample records approximately 880,000 distinct CDR3 sequences, about 48% being singletons. The sequenced material came from blood. These receptors all stem from a man aged 25-45 years in good health.

A few counts support this clonotype. The chain has TRBV9 and TRBJ2-5; tentatively, D is TRBD1 (6 bases). The better agreement between TRBJ2-7 and the DNA end casts doubt on the J call. CDR1 and CDR2 (germline): SGDLS, YYNGEE. CDR3 length: 15 amino acids. CDR3 bases: TGTGCCAGCAGCCTTCCAGGGGATTCCGACTACGAGCAGTACTTC. This gives the protein CASSLPGDSDYEQYF.

V and J are TRBV3-1 and TRBJ2-4; D remains unclear. The CDR3 loop spans 15 amino acids. V dropped 1 base and J dropped 0 bases, with 7 bases sitting between them. The germline gives CDR1 LGHDT, CDR2 YNNKEL (reference sequence). CDR3 DNA: TGTGCCAGCAGCCAAGGGGCCCTAGCCAAAAACATTCAGTACTTC. Protein product: CASSQGALAKNIQYF.

The genes are TRBV12-3 or TRBV12-4 and TRBJ2-1; D is unresolved. The ends were cut back, 3 bases at V and 3 bases at J, with 12 bases in the middle. The CDR3 is 15 amino acids. The DNA of the CDR3 is TGTGCCAGCAGTTTCAAGGCAGAGCTCTACAATGAGCAGTTCTTC. Protein sequence: CASSFKAELYNEQFF.

This clonotype was counted a few times. The J gene is TRBJ1-4, the V gene TRBV5-6; a possible D gene is TRBD1 (5 bases). This CDR3 contains 15 residues. Germline V lookup: CDR1 SGHDT, CDR2 YYEEEE. V was cut by 4 bases and J by 2 bases, with 12 bases left in between. The CDR3 protein is CASSAIRETNEKLFF. CDR3 bases: TGTGCCAGCAGCGCCATCAGGGAGACTAATGAAAAACTGTTTTTT.

In this sample, this clonotype turned up many times. V gene TRBV5-1 combines with J gene TRBJ1-1; 7 nucleotides agree with TRBD1. Trimming removed 0 bases from V and 4 bases from J; junction bases left unmatched: 3. This CDR3 contains 14 residues. Germline V gene sequence: CDR1 SGHRS, CDR2 YFSETQ. CDR3 residues: CASSLDRGGTEAFF. CDR3 in DNA: TGCGCCAGCAGCTTGGACAGGGGCGGCACTGAAGCTTTCTTT.

The chain uses TRBV24-1 and TRBJ2-4; D may be TRBD1 (6 bases). Trimming pared 1 base from V and 13 bases from J, leaving 10 bases between. The CDR3 is 12 amino acids. Germline CDR1 reads KGHDR; CDR2 reads SFDVKD. CDR3 in amino acids: CATSDFGQKQYF. CDR3 bases: TGTGCCACCAGTGATTTCGGACAGAAGCAGTACTTC.

This clonotype was detected only a few times. This rearrangement joins TRBV29-1 to TRBJ1-5; possibly TRBD1 for D (5 bases). The V gene's germline CDR1 is SQVTM and CDR2 ANQGSEA. Trimming took 3 bases from V and 4 from J, leaving 10 bases between them. The CDR3 sequence is 13 residues long. The CDR3, as DNA: TGCAGCGTTGAGGGGGAGGGGAATCAGCCCCAGCATTTT. Translating it yields CSVEGEGNQPQHF.

As regards this clonotype: The junction departs from the called germline gene at one end, perhaps through a read error. The gene calls are TRBV7-7 and TRBJ2-5; 9 nucleotides align to TRBD1. The length of the CDR3 is 15 residues. In germline, CDR1 is SSHAT, CDR2 FNYEAQ (reference sequence). The CDR3 loop is CASSTSGTGFETQYF. CDR3 bases: TGTGCTAGCAGCACCTCCGGGACAGGGTTTGAGACCCAGTACTTC.

Worth noting for this clonotype: This could be a read error, since a much larger clone is one nucleotide away. The V and J genes are TRBV5-6 and TRBJ2-1, with TRBD2 identical over 11 bases. The tail of the sequence fits TRBJ2-7 better, so the J call may be wrong. The CDR3 sequence is 18 residues long. The V gene's germline CDR1 is SGHDT and CDR2 YYEEEE. The CDR3 is CASSFVSASGGFYNEQYF. In DNA form, the CDR3 reads TGTGCCAGCAGCTTCGTATCGGCTAGCGGGGGGTTCTACAATGAGCAGTACTTC.

The gene calls are TRBV20-1 and TRBJ2-1, with D perhaps matching TRBD2 (6 bases). CDR1 and CDR2 (germline): DFQATT, SNEGSKA (reference sequence). This CDR3 spans 14 amino acids. The V gene lost 7 bases and the J gene lost 6 bases, with 19 bases spanning the gap. The DNA for the CDR3 is TGCAGTGGCGGGACCGGAAGAGGGATCAATGAGCAGTTCTTC. This translates into CSGGTGRGINEQFF.

The J gene is TRBJ2-2, the V gene TRBV6-1; TRBD2 aligns across 9 bases. Trimming cost V 6 bases and J 3 bases; bases outside gene matches: 11. Germline loops: CDR1 MNHNS, CDR2 SASEGT. This CDR3 spans 17 amino acids. CDR3 sequence: CASSPALAGIYTGELFF. Here the CDR3 DNA reads TGTGCCAGCAGCCCCGCCCTAGCGGGGATATACACCGGGGAGCTGTTTTTT.

This clonotype showed up just a few times. V is TRBV6-2 or TRBV6-3 and J is TRBJ2-5, with a weak D call TRBD2 (6 bases). The CDR3 contains 14 residues. With 2 bases removed from V and 2 bases from J, the gap between germline ends came to 9 bases. The germline CDR1 and CDR2 sequences are MNHEY and SVGEGT. CDR3 DNA: TGTGCCAGCAGTTACGGCCGGGAGCAAGAGACCCAGTACTTC. Protein: CASSYGREQETQYF.

The sample holds a few counts of this clonotype. The gene calls are TRBV27 and TRBJ2-5, with 9 bases lining up with TRBD1. This CDR3 spans 17 amino acids. Germline V gene data show CDR1 as MNHEY and CDR2 as SMNVEV (reference sequence). V shed 6 bases and J 0 bases; nucleotides not matched to a gene: 11. The CDR3 nucleotides are TGTGCCAGCAGCCAAAGACAGGGGGTAGTGTACCAAGAGACCCAGTACTTC. Translated: CASSQRQGVVYQETQYF.

Details on this clonotype: At one boundary the junction diverges from the germline segment, which might be a read error. The chain combines TRBV12-3 or TRBV12-4 with TRBJ1-2, with D tentatively TRBD1 (5 bases). This CDR3 spans 11 amino acids. CDR3 residues: CANSFGGGYTF. The DNA of the CDR3 is TGTGCCAACAGTTTTGGGGGTGGCTACACCTTC.

This sequence joins TRBV2 and TRBJ2-1; possible D gene TRBD1, 7 bases. With 4 bases removed from V and 4 bases from J, the gap between germline ends came to 14 bases. The germline CDR1 and CDR2 sequences are SNHLY and FYNNEI. The CDR3 covers 15 residues. The CDR3 sequence: CASSGWQGGYNEQFF. CDR3 nucleotides: TGTGCCAGCAGTGGTTGGCAGGGGGGTTACAATGAGCAGTTCTTC. Complete variable domain (other parts from reference TRBV2 and TRBJ2-1): EPEVTQTPSHQVTQMGQEVILRCVPISNHLYFYWYRQILGQKVEFLVSFYNNEISEKSEIFDDQFSVERPDGSNFTLKIRSTKLEDSAMYFCASSGWQGGYNEQFFGPGTRLTVL.

CDR3: CASSPGTGALYEQYF. DNA of the CDR3: TGTGCCAGCAGCCCGGGGACAGGGGCTCTCTACGAGCAGTACTTC. The V call is TRBV6-5, the J call TRBJ2-7; 10 nucleotides agree with TRBD1. With 6 bases clipped from V and 3 bases from J, the junction kept 8 bases outside the gene matches. The CDR3 consists of 15 residues. Per germline, CDR1 MNHEY and CDR2 SVGAGI.

Notes on this clonotype: This may be a read error, as it is one base from a much larger clone. The chain is built from TRBV5-1 and TRBJ1-2; D is unclear. This CDR3 region has 14 residues. Germline-derived CDR1 and CDR2 are SGHRS and YFSETQ. CDR3 nucleotide sequence: TGCACCAGCAAAGTTTTGGATGATAACTATGGCTACACCTTC. Translation: CTSKVLDDNYGYTF.

This clonotype was counted a few times. V gene TRBV12-3 or TRBV12-4 combines with J gene TRBJ2-5; D gene unclear. The CDR3 is 13 amino acids. V gave up 4 bases and J gave up 0 bases, with 6 bases separating them. CDR3 sequence reads: CASSYQYQETQYF. The CDR3 coding sequence is TGTGCCAGCAGTTACCAGTACCAAGAGACCCAGTACTTC.

This clonotype was counted a single time. The rearrangement links TRBV30 to TRBJ2-7; weak D call: TRBD2 (6 bases). This CDR3 comprises 13 residues. The germline CDR1 and CDR2 sequences are GTSNPN and SVGIG (reference sequence). Trimming removed 8 bases at V and 9 bases at J, with 23 bases between. The CDR3 DNA is TGTGCCCTGGAACTCGGGGGAACCACCCGGCAGTACTTC. Encoded protein: CALELGGTTRQYF. The complete variable domain, with remaining parts taken from reference TRBV30 and TRBJ2-7, reads SQTIHQWPATLVQPVGSPLSLECTVEGTSNPNLYWYRQAAGRGLQLLFYSVGIGQISSEVPQNLSASRPQDRQFILSSKKLLLSDSGFYLCALELGGTTRQYFGPGTRLTVT.

The J gene is TRBJ1-2, the V gene TRBV27; TRBD1 is a possible D gene (6 bases). CDR3 length: 13 residues. V shed 4 bases and J shed 8 bases, with 14 bases lying between them. Germline V gene data show CDR1 as MNHEY and CDR2 as SMNVEV (reference sequence). The chain's CDR3 is CASSSRDTLGYTF. CDR3 nucleotides: TGTGCCAGCAGTTCACGGGACACTTTGGGCTACACCTTC.

This chain joins TRBV2 and TRBJ1-2; D unresolved. Trimming left V 5 bases short and J 8 bases short, with 24 bases between. Germline V gene data show CDR1 as SNHLY and CDR2 as FYNNEI. The CDR3 extends over 16 amino acids. The CDR3 DNA reads as TGTGCCAGCAGTAAACGCCAATCTCGGGTGTCGGGAGGCTACACCTTC. This sequence encodes CASSKRQSRVSGGYTF.

The V gene is TRBV5-1, the J gene TRBJ1-3, with D perhaps matching TRBD1 (5 bases). Germline assignment: CDR1 SGHRS and CDR2 YFSETQ. V dropped 5 bases and J dropped 0 bases, with 6 bases sitting between them. CDR3 length: 13 residues. CDR3 in amino acids: CASRTASGNTIYF. CDR3 sequence (DNA): TGCGCCAGCAGGACAGCCTCTGGAAACACCATATATTTT.

This chain links TRBV28 with TRBJ1-1; 8 bases agree with TRBD1. After removal of 5 bases from V and 8 bases from J, the junction contained 10 bases not matched to a gene. Germline V gene sequence: CDR1 MDHEN, CDR2 SYDVKM. The CDR3 is 14 amino acids. The CDR3 loop reads CASSVGQGVTEAFF. The CDR3 DNA follows: TGTGCCAGCAGTGTTGGACAGGGTGTCACCGAAGCTTTCTTT.

This clonotype was picked up many times. CDR3 DNA: TGTGCCATCAGTGAGCGGGGGGTACAAGAGACCCAGTACTTC. Residues: CAISERGVQETQYF. J is TRBJ2-5 and V is TRBV10-3, with TRBD2 matching over 7 bases. CDR1 and CDR2 from the germline V gene are ENHRY and SYGVKD. The CDR3 runs to 14 residues. Trimming cost V 2 bases and J 2 bases; bases outside gene matches: 2.

The gene calls are TRBV20-1 and TRBJ2-7; D unclear. CDR1 and CDR2 from the germline V gene are DFQATT and SNEGSKA (reference sequence). The CDR3 totals 15 residues. The V and J ends lost 5 bases and 0 bases respectively, with 17 bases between them. The CDR3 DNA follows: TGCAGTGCTGCATGGCCCTCGGGCTACTCCTACGAGCAGTACTTC. This sequence encodes CSAAWPSGYSYEQYF.

The chain carries TRBV7-2 and TRBJ1-1, with TRBD1 as a possible D gene (6 bases). From germline, CDR1 is SGHTA and CDR2 FQGNSA. The CDR3 runs to 14 residues. V was trimmed by 6 bases and J by 1 base, leaving 12 bases between them. CDR3 region: CASSRDRWNTEAFF. The CDR3 nucleotides are TGTGCCAGCAGTCGTGACAGGTGGAACACTGAAGCTTTCTTT.

The CDR3 sequence is CASSPPRTSGQGNEQFF. The CDR3 bases are TGTGCCAGCTCACCACCGAGGACTAGCGGCCAGGGCAATGAGCAGTTCTTC. The chain joins TRBV12-3 or TRBV12-4 to TRBJ2-1, with 10 positions matching TRBD2. With V trimmed by 8 bases and J by 6 bases, 16 bases remained unmatched. The CDR3 length is 17 residues.

The genes are TRBV6-1 and TRBJ1-5, with 9 bases identical to TRBD1. Germline CDR1 is MNHNS and CDR2 is SASEGT. Trimming removed 7 bases from V and 0 bases from J; junction bases left unmatched: 10. The CDR3 loop spans 17 amino acids. CDR3 residues: CASTGQGTHYSNQPQHF. The CDR3, as DNA: TGTGCCAGCACGGGACAGGGCACCCATTATAGCAATCAGCCCCAGCATTTT.

V and J are TRBV6-2 or TRBV6-3 and TRBJ1-2, with 11 bases aligning to TRBD1. J gave up 2 bases and V 5 bases, and 4 bases lay outside the gene matches. Germline V gene lookup returns CDR1 MNHEY and CDR2 SVGEGT. There are 15 residues in the CDR3. This chain's CDR3 is CASSGRTGGNYGYTF. CDR3 sequence (DNA): TGTGCCAGCAGTGGAAGGACAGGGGGCAACTATGGCTACACCTTC.